This TCR beta chain was retrieved from a study of blood T cells in healthy people across ages. The study's findings and limits: Shifts in expanded clonotypes may have been confounded by donor CMV status, which was unknown.

Looked up from germline, CDR1 is MGHDK and CDR2 is SYGVNS. The CDR3 totals 15 residues. With regard to this clonotype: What it recognizes is unknown. One end of the junction fails to match germline, which may point to a read error.

A second PCR of roughly 7 to 11 cycles used a sample-barcoded 5' primer and a J-beta primer mix. Via MiXCR, TCRdb re-called the 5' RACE reads, giving one row per CDR3 protein. The table lists fewer than 1.5 million distinct CDR3 sequences, about 43% of them singletons. Input material: blood. The TCR was taken from a woman between 18 and 29 years old in good health. The rearrangement uses TRBV25-1 and TRBJ2-1, with D possibly TRBD2 on 6 matching bases. CDR3 coding DNA: TGTGTCAGCAGTGAATATGGGGGGAGTTACAATGAGCAGTTCTTC. Translation: CVSSEYGGSYNEQFF.